This T cell receptor (beta chain) derives from a study of a mutant IDH1 vaccine in newly diagnosed glioma. Overall study: Either 4-6 weeks after radiotherapy alone or alongside temozolomide, vaccination was begun. Whole-study results and caveats: Alterations occurring in top peripheral T cell clonotypes seemed unrelated to pseudoprogression. Most patients, 90% to 95%, showed vaccine-induced immune responses.

Germline V gene lookup returns CDR1 MNHEY and CDR2 SMNVEV (reference sequence). V trimming: 1 base; J trimming: 5 bases; junction bases outside the gene matches: 9. CDR3 length: 16 residues. A remark on this clone: Its antigen is unidentified.

The table came from immunoSEQ multiplex PCR; TCRdb's copy has only in-frame clones and leaves some out. The sample consists of about 50,000 clones, almost 95% of them appearing once. As to time point: week 35, safety follow-up. Each vaccine dose was 300 ug of mutant IDH1 20-mer peptide, with topical imiquimod. Each astrocytoma in the donors was new, WHO grade 3 or 4, IDH1-mutant and ATRX-lost. This specimen was PBMCs, taken from a glioma patient whose treatment included an IDH1 peptide vaccine. This receptor was taken from a man aged 50-59 years with glioma. V is TRBV27 and J is TRBJ2-3; 7 positions agree with TRBD2. The CDR3 DNA is TGTGCCAGCAGTTTATTCCAGGCGGGGGAGGAAGATACGCAGTATTTT. This sequence encodes CASSLFQAGEEDTQYF.